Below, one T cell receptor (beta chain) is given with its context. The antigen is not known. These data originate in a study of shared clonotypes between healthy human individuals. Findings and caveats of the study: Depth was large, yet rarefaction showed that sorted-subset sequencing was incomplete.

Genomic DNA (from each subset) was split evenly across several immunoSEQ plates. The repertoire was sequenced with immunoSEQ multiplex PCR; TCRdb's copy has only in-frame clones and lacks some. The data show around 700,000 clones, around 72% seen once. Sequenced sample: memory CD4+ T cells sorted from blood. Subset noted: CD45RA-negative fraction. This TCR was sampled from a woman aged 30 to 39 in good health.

CDR3 in amino acids: CASSSTVTAQHF. The CDR3 bases are TGTGCCAGCAGTTCGACAGTCACGGCCCAGCATTTT. The chain uses TRBV6-1 and TRBJ1-5; tentative D call: TRBD1 (5 bases). CDR1 and CDR2 from the germline V gene are MNHNS and SASEGT. The CDR3 runs to 12 residues. The germline V and J ends were trimmed by 5 bases and 11 bases, with 13 bases remaining between them.